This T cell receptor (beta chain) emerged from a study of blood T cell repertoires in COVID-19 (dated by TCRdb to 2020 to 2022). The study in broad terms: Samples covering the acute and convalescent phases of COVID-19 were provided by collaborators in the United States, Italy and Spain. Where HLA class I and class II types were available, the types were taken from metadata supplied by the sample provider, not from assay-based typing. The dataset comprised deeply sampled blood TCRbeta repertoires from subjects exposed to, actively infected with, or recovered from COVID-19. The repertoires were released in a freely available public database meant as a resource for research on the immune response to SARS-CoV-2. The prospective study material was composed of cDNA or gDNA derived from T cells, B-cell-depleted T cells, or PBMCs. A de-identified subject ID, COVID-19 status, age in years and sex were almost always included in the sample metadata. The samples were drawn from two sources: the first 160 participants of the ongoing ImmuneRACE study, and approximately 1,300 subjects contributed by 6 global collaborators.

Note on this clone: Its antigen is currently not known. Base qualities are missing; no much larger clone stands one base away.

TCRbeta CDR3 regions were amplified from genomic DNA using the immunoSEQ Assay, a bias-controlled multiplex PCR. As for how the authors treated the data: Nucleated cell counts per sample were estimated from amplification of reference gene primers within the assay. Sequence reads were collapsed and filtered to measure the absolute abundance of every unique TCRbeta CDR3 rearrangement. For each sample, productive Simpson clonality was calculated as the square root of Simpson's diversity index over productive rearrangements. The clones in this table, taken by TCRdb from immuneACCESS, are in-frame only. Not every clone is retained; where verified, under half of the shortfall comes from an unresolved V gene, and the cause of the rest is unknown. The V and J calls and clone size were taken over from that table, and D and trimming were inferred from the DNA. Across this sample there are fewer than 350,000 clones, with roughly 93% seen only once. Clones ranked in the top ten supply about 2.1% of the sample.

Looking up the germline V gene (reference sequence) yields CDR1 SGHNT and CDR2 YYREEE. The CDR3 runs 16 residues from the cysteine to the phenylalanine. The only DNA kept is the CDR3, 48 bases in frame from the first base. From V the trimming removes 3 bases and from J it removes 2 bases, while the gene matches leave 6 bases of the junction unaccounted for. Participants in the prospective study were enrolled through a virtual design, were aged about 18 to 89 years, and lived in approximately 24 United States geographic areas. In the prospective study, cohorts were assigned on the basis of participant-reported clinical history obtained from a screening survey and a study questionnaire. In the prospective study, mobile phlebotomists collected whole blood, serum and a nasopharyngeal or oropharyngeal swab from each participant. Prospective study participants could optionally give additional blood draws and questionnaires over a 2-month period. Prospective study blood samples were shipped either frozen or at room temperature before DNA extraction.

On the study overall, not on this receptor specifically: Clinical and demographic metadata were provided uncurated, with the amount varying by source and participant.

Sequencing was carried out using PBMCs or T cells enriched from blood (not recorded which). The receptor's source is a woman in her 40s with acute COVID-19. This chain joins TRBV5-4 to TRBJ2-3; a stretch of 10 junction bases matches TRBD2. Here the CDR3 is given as CASSSRTSGNTDTQYF. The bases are TGTGCCAGCAGCTCACGGACTAGCGGAAACACAGATACGCAGTATTTT.